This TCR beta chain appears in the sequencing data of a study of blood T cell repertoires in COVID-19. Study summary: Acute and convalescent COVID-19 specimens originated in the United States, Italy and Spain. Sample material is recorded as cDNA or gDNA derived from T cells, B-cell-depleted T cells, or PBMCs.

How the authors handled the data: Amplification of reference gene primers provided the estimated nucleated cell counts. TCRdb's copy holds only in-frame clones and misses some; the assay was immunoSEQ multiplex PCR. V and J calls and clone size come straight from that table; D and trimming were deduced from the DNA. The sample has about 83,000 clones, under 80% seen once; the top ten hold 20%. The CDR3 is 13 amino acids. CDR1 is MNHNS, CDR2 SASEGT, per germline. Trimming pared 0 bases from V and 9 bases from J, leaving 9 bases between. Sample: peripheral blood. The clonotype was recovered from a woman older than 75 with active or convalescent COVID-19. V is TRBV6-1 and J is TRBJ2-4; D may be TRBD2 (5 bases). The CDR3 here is CASSEAEAGIQYF. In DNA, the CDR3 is TGTGCCAGCAGTGAAGCGGAGGCGGGCATTCAGTACTTC.